The clone carrying this TCR beta chain was recorded many times. Its antigen is undetermined. The data belong to a study of response to subunit inactivated influenza vaccine. Study-wide results and limits: The authors suggested that every seasonal influenza vaccination recruits few new T cells.

TCRdb re-called the RT-PCR reads through MiXCR, storing one row per CDR3 protein. Among more than 600,000 distinct CDR3 sequences listed, under 20% were seen once. There are 14 residues in the CDR3. J lost 4 bases, V lost 6 bases, and 8 bases had no gene match. Germline values: CDR1 DFQATT, CDR2 SNEGSKA (reference sequence). The genes are TRBV20-1 and TRBJ2-7; 11 bases agree with TRBD2. Sequencing used PBMCs from blood, obtained 5 to 6 days after vaccination. The clonotype originates from a man aged 45-60 years who received an inactivated influenza vaccine. This CDR3 is CSAGTSGSGYEQYF. The CDR3 bases are TGCAGTGCCGGAACTAGCGGGAGTGGATACGAGCAGTACTTC.